Following are 4 T cell receptor beta chains from one sample sequenced in a study of cytomegalovirus exposure and HLA in healthy donors. Primers included in the PCR were 60 Vbeta and 13 Jbeta primers. Sequencing used immunoSEQ multiplex PCR; TCRdb keeps in-frame clones, though not all of them. The sample yields more than 150,000 clones, approximately 78% seen once. The specimen sequenced was PBMCs. The receptor set was obtained from a male donor in good health and CMV-seronegative.

The V call is TRBV19, the J call TRBJ1-1; the match to TRBD1 covers 12 bases. The V and J ends lost 6 bases and 0 bases, in that order; junction bases with no gene match: 8. Germline CDR1 reads LNHDA; CDR2 reads SQIVND (reference sequence). This CDR3 region has 17 residues. CDR3 residues: CASRTGTGGSLNTEAFF. The CDR3, as DNA: TGTGCCAGTAGGACCGGGACAGGGGGCTCTTTGAACACTGAAGCTTTCTTT. The whole variable domain, remainder taken from reference TRBV19 and TRBJ1-1, is DGGITQSPKYLFRKEGQNVTLSCEQNLNHDAMYWYRQDPGQGLRLIYYSQIVNDFQKGDIAEGYSVSREKKESFPLTVTSAQKNPTAFYLCASRTGTGGSLNTEAFFGQGTRLTVV.

This sequence joins TRBV4-3 and TRBJ1-1; weak D call: TRBD1 (5 bases). The V end was cut by 5 bases, the J end by 2 bases, with 12 bases between. The germline CDR1 and CDR2 sequences are LGHNA and YSLEER. The CDR3 sequence is 14 residues long. The CDR3, as DNA: TGCGCCAGCAGCTACGGACAACGAAACACTGAAGCTTTCTTT. This gives the protein CASSYGQRNTEAFF.

The chain joins TRBV7-6 to TRBJ2-3; a possible D gene is TRBD2 (7 bases). V lost 1 base and J lost 3, with 11 bases in between. The CDR3 is made up of 15 amino acids. Looked up from germline, CDR1 is SGHVS and CDR2 is FNYEAQ. The CDR3 DNA follows: TGTGCCAGCAGCTTAGGGGGGGGGCCAACAGATACGCAGTATTTT. It yields the protein CASSLGGGPTDTQYF.

This chain connects TRBV29-1 to TRBJ2-3; 9 bases agree with TRBD1. CDR1 and CDR2 from the germline V gene are SQVTM and ANQGSEA. The junction had 14 bases not matched to a gene; V was cut back by 1 base and J by 6 bases. CDR3 length equals 17 residues. The CDR3 is CSVEGSTGTGSWDTQYF. DNA for the CDR3: TGCAGCGTTGAAGGGTCGACCGGGACAGGGTCATGGGATACGCAGTATTTT.